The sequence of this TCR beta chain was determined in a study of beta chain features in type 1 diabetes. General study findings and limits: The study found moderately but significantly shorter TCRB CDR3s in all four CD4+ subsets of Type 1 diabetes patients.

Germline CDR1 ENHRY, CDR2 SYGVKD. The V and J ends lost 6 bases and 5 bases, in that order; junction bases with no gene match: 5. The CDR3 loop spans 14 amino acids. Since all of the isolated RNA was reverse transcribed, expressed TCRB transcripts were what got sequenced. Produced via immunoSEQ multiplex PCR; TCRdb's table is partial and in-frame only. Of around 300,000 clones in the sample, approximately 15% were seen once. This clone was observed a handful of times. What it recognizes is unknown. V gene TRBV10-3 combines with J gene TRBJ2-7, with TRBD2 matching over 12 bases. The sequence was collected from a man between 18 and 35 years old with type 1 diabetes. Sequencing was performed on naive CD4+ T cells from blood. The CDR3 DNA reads TGTGCCATCAGGACTAGCGGGGGAAGGGACGAGCAGTACTTC. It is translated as CAIRTSGGRDEQYF.